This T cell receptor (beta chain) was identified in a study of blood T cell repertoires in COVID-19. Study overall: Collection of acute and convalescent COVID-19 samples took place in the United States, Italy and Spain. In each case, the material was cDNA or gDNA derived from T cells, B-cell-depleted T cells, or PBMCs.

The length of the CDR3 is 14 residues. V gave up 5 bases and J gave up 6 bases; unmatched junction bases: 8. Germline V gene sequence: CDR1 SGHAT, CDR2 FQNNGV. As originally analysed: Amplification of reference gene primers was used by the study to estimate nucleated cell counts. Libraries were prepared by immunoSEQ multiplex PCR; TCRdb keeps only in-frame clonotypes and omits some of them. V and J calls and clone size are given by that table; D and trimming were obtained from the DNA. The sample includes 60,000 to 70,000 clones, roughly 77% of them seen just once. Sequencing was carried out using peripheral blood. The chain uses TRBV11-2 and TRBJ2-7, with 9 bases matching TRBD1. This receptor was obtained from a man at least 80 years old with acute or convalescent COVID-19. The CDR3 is CASSPRTGVTEQYF. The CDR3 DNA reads TGTGCCAGCAGCCCCCGGACAGGGGTTACCGAGCAGTACTTC. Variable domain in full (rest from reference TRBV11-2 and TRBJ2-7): EAGVAQSPRYKIIEKRQSVAFWCNPISGHATLYWYQQILGQGPKLLIQFQNNGVVDDSQLPKDRFSAERLKGVDSTLKIQPAKLEDSAVYLCASSPRTGVTEQYFGPGTRLTVT.